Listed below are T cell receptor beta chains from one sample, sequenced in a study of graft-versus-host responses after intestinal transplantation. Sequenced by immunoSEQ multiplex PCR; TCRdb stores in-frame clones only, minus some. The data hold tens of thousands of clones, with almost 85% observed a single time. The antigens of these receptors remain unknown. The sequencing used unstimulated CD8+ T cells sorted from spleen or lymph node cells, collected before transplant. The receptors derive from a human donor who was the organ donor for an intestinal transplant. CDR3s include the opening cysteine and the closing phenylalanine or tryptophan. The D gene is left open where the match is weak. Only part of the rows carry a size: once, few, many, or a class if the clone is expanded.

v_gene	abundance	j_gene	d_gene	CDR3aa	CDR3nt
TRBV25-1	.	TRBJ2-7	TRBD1	CASNTNDRGPDEQYF	TGTGCCAGCAACACTAATGACAGGGGTCCCGACGAGCAGTACTTC
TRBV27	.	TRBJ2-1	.	CASSLNYRVVRADEQFF	TGTGCCAGCAGTTTGAACTACAGGGTGGTTCGCGCCGATGAGCAGTTCTTC
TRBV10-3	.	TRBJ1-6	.	CAISEGGGPLDSPLHF	TGTGCCATCAGTGAGGGTGGGGGCCCATTGGATTCACCCCTCCACTTT
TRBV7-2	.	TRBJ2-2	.	CACDGLGAGELFF	TGTGCCTGCGACGGCCTAGGAGCCGGGGAGCTGTTTTTT
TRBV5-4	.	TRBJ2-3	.	CASSSRYMGDTQYF	TGTGCCAGCAGCTCCCGTTACATGGGGGATACGCAGTATTTT
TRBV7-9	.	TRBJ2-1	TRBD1	CASSDRDRPNEQFF	TGTGCCAGCAGCGACCGGGACAGGCCCAATGAGCAGTTCTTC
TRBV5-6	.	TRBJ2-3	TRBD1	CASSYRDRGRSTDTQYF	TGTGCCAGCAGCTACCGGGACAGGGGGCGAAGCACAGATACGCAGTATTTT
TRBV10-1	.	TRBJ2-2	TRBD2	CASSYRTSGRTGELFF	TGCGCCAGCAGTTACCGGACTAGCGGAAGGACCGGGGAGCTGTTTTTT
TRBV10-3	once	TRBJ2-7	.	CAIWVLANYEQYF	TGTGCCATATGGGTGCTAGCTAATTACGAGCAGTACTTC
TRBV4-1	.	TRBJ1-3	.	CASSQDKGTGRNTIYF	TGCGCCAGCAGCCAAGATAAGGGGACGGGGAGAAACACCATATATTTT
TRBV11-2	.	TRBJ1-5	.	CASSLDRPTEIFWSNQPQHF	TGTGCCAGCAGCTTAGATCGGCCGACCGAAATTTTTTGGAGCAATCAGCCCCAGCATTTT
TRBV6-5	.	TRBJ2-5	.	CASSYQGLETQYF	TGTGCCAGCAGTTACCAGGGGTTGGAGACCCAGTACTTC
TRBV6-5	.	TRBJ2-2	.	CASSYEVNTGELFF	TGTGCCAGCAGTTACGAGGTGAACACCGGGGAGCTGTTTTTT
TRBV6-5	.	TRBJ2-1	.	CASSLSGLAEQFF	TGTGCCAGCAGTCTCAGTGGGTTGGCTGAGCAGTTCTTC
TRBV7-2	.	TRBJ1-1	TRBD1	CASSLGQHTEAFF	TGTGCCAGCAGCTTGGGACAGCACACTGAAGCTTTCTTT
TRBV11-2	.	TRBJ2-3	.	CASSSGPVYTQYF	TGTGCCAGCAGCTCAGGGCCCGTGTATACGCAGTATTTT
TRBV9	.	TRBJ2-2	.	CASRLGETVNTGELFF	TGTGCCAGCAGATTGGGGGAGACCGTGAACACCGGGGAGCTGTTTTTT
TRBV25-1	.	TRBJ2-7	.	CASSPGQGGYEQYF	TGTGCCAGCAGCCCGGGACAAGGGGGCTACGAGCAGTACTTC
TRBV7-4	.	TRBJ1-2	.	CASSLALVLANYGYTF	TGTGCCAGCAGCTTAGCGTTGGTGTTAGCTAACTATGGCTACACCTTC
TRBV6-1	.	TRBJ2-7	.	CASSEDALLISYEQYF	TGTGCCAGCAGTGAGGACGCCTTATTAATTTCCTACGAGCAGTACTTC
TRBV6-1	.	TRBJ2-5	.	CASREPSSRVQETQYF	TGTGCCAGCAGGGAACCGTCTAGCAGGGTCCAAGAGACCCAGTACTTC
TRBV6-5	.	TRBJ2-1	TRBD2	CASSYSTGGSYNEQFF	TGTGCCAGCAGTTACTCGACGGGGGGGTCCTACAATGAGCAGTTCTTC
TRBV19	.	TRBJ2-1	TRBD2	CASSIVSGSYSYNEQFF	TGTGCCAGTAGTATTGTTAGCGGGTCGTACTCCTACAATGAGCAGTTCTTC
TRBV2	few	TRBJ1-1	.	CASSEYGDEAFF	TGTGCCAGCAGTGAATATGGGGATGAGGCTTTCTTT